The next 32 T cell receptor beta chains were all read from a single sample in a study of T cells in localized non-small cell lung cancer. Produced via immunoSEQ multiplex PCR; TCRdb's table is partial and in-frame only. Among about 26,000 clones listed, 75% to 85% were seen once. Specimen: peripheral blood, collected before any cancer treatment. The receptors come from a woman aged 35 to 70 with stage I lung adenocarcinoma.

The gene calls are TRBV18 and TRBJ2-5; 7 nucleotides match TRBD1. V gave up 2 bases and J gave up 2 bases; unmatched junction bases: 2. This CDR3 spans 14 amino acids. Germline CDR1 KGHSH, CDR2 LQKENI. The DNA of the CDR3 is TGTGCCAGCTCACCAGGGACAGTTCAAGAGACCCAGTACTTC. Its protein is CASSPGTVQETQYF.

V usage is TRBV4-1 and J usage is TRBJ1-1; D is uncertain. The ends were cut back, 1 base at V and 1 base at J, with 10 bases in the middle. The V gene's germline CDR1 is MGHRA and CDR2 YSYEKL. The CDR3 is made up of 15 amino acids. Written as DNA, the CDR3 is TGCGCCAGCAGCCAAGTGTCGCAGCCGAACACTGAAGCTTTCTTT. Its translation is CASSQVSQPNTEAFF.

The V and J genes are TRBV7-9 and TRBJ1-4, with 7 bases matching TRBD1. J lost 5 bases, V lost 5 bases, and 8 bases had no gene match. Germline assignment: CDR1 SEHNR and CDR2 FQNEAQ (reference sequence). There are 15 residues in the CDR3. The CDR3 is CASSLGTVENEKLFF. CDR3 DNA sequence: TGTGCCAGCAGCCTAGGGACAGTAGAAAATGAAAAACTGTTTTTT.

V is TRBV6-4 and J is TRBJ2-1, with a possible D match to TRBD1 (6 bases). CDR3 length: 14 residues. Germline CDR1 reads MRHNA; CDR2 reads SNTAGT. Trimming shortened V by 2 bases and J by 5 bases, and 10 bases separated the two germline ends. This CDR3 is CASSDPTGNNEQFF. In nucleotides, the CDR3 is TGTGCCAGCAGTGACCCGACAGGAAACAATGAGCAGTTCTTC.

This chain uses TRBV5-5 with TRBJ2-7; 12 bases are a match to TRBD2. Germline V CDR1 and CDR2: SGHKS, YYEKEE (reference sequence). The CDR3 length is 15 residues. J lost 2 bases, V lost 4 bases, and 4 bases had no gene match. The CDR3 region has the DNA TGTGCCAGCAGCAGACTAGCGGGGGCCCCCTACGAGCAGTACTTC. Translating gives CASSRLAGAPYEQYF.

The chain employs TRBV7-2 and TRBJ2-5, with D possibly TRBD2 on 7 matching bases. Between the trimmed V and J ends, which lost 4 bases and 4 bases, there was a span of 19 bases. CDR1 is SGHTA and CDR2 is FQGNSA in the germline V gene. The CDR3 has 16 residues. In DNA, the CDR3 is TGTGCCAGCAGCTCCAGAGGGGGGGCCTCGAGAGAGACCCAGTACTTC. It encodes CASSSRGGASRETQYF.

The chain has TRBV19 and TRBJ2-2; weak D call: TRBD1 (6 bases). CDR1 LNHDA and CDR2 SQIVND come from the germline V gene (reference sequence). The V end was cut by 3 bases, the J end by 0 bases, with 11 bases between. The CDR3 sequence is 16 residues long. CDR3: CASSIYRASNTGELFF. In DNA form, the CDR3 reads TGTGCCAGTAGTATCTACAGGGCGTCGAACACCGGGGAGCTGTTTTTT.

The V and J genes are TRBV5-1 and TRBJ2-3; D possibly corresponds to TRBD2 (5 bases). In germline, CDR1 is SGHRS, CDR2 YFSETQ. This CDR3 has 15 amino acids. V lost 5 bases and J 5 bases, leaving 18 bases between the germline ends. The CDR3 sequence: CASRTMDSGGDTQYF. The CDR3 bases are TGCGCCAGCAGAACGATGGATTCAGGAGGAGATACGCAGTATTTT. The variable domain in full, with the rest retrieved from reference TRBV5-1 and TRBJ2-3, is KAGVTQTPRYLIKTRGQQVTLSCSPISGHRSVSWYQQTPGQGLQFLFEYFSETQRNKGNFPGRFSGRQFSNSRSEMNVSTLELGDSALYLCASRTMDSGGDTQYFGPGTRLTVL.

The genes are TRBV11-3 and TRBJ2-1, with no clear D. The V end lost 1 base, the J end lost 3 bases, and 10 bases lay between the germline ends. This CDR3 region has 15 residues. Germline V gene sequence: CDR1 SGHNT, CDR2 YENEEA. The CDR3 reads CASSLGGTFYNEQFF. The CDR3 coding sequence is TGTGCCAGCAGCTTAGGCGGAACTTTCTACAATGAGCAGTTCTTC.

In DNA, the CDR3 is TGTGCCAGCAGCTCTCCTCGGGACAGGGGACCAACCTCTGGGGCCAACGTCCTGACTTTC. It is translated as CASSSPRDRGPTSGANVLTF. V is TRBV9 and J is TRBJ2-6; TRBD1 agrees at 10 bases. Germline CDR1 reads SGDLS; CDR2 reads YYNGEE. CDR3 length equals 20 residues. Trimming removed 4 bases from V and 0 bases from J; junction bases left unmatched: 13.

The rearrangement uses TRBV19 and TRBJ1-1; D gene uncertain. The CDR3 sequence is 14 residues long. Germline CDR1 and CDR2: LNHDA and SQIVND (reference sequence). Trimming removed 6 bases from V and 0 bases from J, with 11 bases in between. CDR3 sequence reads: CASRDRTVNTEAFF. The CDR3 DNA reads as TGTGCCAGTAGGGACCGGACGGTGAACACTGAAGCTTTCTTT. Supplemented by reference TRBV19 and TRBJ1-1, the full variable domain reads DGGITQSPKYLFRKEGQNVTLSCEQNLNHDAMYWYRQDPGQGLRLIYYSQIVNDFQKGDIAEGYSVSREKKESFPLTVTSAQKNPTAFYLCASRDRTVNTEAFFGQGTRLTVV.

This rearrangement joins TRBV4-3 to TRBJ1-2, with a tentative D call TRBD1 (5 bases). CDR1 and CDR2 (germline): LGHNA, YSLEER. The V and J ends lost 3 bases and 2 bases respectively, with 13 bases between them. The CDR3 consists of 15 residues. CDR3 sequence: CASSHAGTGNYGYTF. Here the CDR3 DNA reads TGCGCCAGCAGCCATGCGGGGACGGGAAACTATGGCTACACCTTC.

The chain joins TRBV18 to TRBJ1-2, with D possibly TRBD1 on 5 matching bases. CDR1 is KGHSH, CDR2 LQKENI, per germline. The V end lost 1 base, the J end lost 8 bases, and 11 bases lay between the germline ends. The CDR3 is made up of 13 amino acids. The CDR3 bases are TGTGCCAGCTCACCACGGGGTAGGGACGGCTACACCTTC. Protein: CASSPRGRDGYTF.

The chain couples TRBV9 to TRBJ1-2; no clear D gene. There are 14 residues in the CDR3. V shed 0 bases and J shed 5 bases, with 11 bases lying between them. The V gene's germline CDR1 is SGDLS and CDR2 YYNGEE. The CDR3 coding sequence is TGTGCCAGCAGCGTAGAAGCGGCGCAATATGGCTACACCTTC. The encoded protein is CASSVEAAQYGYTF.

V gene TRBV7-2 combines with J gene TRBJ1-1; a weak D match, TRBD1 (6 bases). The germline CDR1 and CDR2 sequences are SGHTA and FQGNSA. This CDR3 has 14 residues. V lost 4 bases and J lost 4, with 13 bases in between. CDR3 in DNA: TGTGCCAGCAGCTCCGGACAGAAGGGCACTGAAGCTTTCTTT. Protein sequence: CASSSGQKGTEAFF.

This chain connects TRBV19 to TRBJ1-5, with D uncertain. Germline CDR1 reads LNHDA; CDR2 reads SQIVND (reference sequence). The length of the CDR3 is 13 residues. The CDR3 sequence: CASRWASDQPQHF. The CDR3 DNA reads TGTGCTAGTCGATGGGCCTCCGATCAGCCCCAGCATTTT. The full variable domain, rest sourced from reference TRBV19 and TRBJ1-5, is DGGITQSPKYLFRKEGQNVTLSCEQNLNHDAMYWYRQDPGQGLRLIYYSQIVNDFQKGDIAEGYSVSREKKESFPLTVTSAQKNPTAFYLCASRWASDQPQHFGDGTRLSIL.

The chain carries TRBV6-5 and TRBJ2-3; the D call may be TRBD1 or TRBD2 (5 bases each). The ends were cut back, 2 bases at V and 2 bases at J, with 14 bases in the middle. The germline V gene encodes CDR1 MNHEY and CDR2 SVGAGI. This CDR3 has 16 amino acids. The CDR3 region has the DNA TGTGCCAGCAGTTACGGGGGTTCCAGCCCCACAGATACGCAGTATTTT. Translating it yields CASSYGGSSPTDTQYF.

The genes are TRBV7-7 and TRBJ2-2; D remains unclear. V lost 0 bases and J 6 bases, leaving 5 bases between the germline ends. CDR1 is SSHAT, CDR2 FNYEAQ, per germline (reference sequence). CDR3 size: 13 residues. The CDR3 nucleotides are TGTGCCAGCAGCTTAGCAGGATCCGGGGAGCTGTTTTTT. This translates into CASSLAGSGELFF.

This chain joins TRBV5-4 and TRBJ1-2; TRBD1 aligns across 8 bases. The J segment lost 4 bases and the V segment lost 2 bases, leaving 4 bases of the junction unmatched. Germline V gene data show CDR1 as SGHNT and CDR2 as YYREEE (reference sequence). This CDR3 has 14 amino acids. The CDR3 DNA reads TGTGCCAGCAGCTTAGCCGGGACAGGCTATGGCTACACCTTC. It codes for CASSLAGTGYGYTF.

This chain uses TRBV13 with TRBJ1-1; D remains ambiguous. The CDR3 spans 14 residues. Trimming pared 3 bases from V and 1 base from J, leaving 9 bases between. Germline V CDR1 and CDR2: PRHDT, FYEKMQ (reference sequence). The CDR3 DNA sequence: TGTGCCAGCAGCTTGGACGGTCCGAACACTGAAGCTTTCTTT. Encoded protein: CASSLDGPNTEAFF.

The chain is built from TRBV20-1 and TRBJ2-1, with D perhaps given as TRBD1 or TRBD2 (5 bases each). The CDR3 is 10 residues long. Germline loops: CDR1 DFQATT, CDR2 SNEGSKA (reference sequence). V was cut by 5 bases and J by 7 bases, with 6 bases left in between. In nucleotides, the CDR3 is TGCAGTGCTGGGGGTAATGAGCAGTTCTTC. This translates into CSAGGNEQFF.

This sequence joins TRBV5-4 and TRBJ2-7; TRBD2 is a possible D gene (5 bases). V shed 0 bases and J shed 0 bases, with 10 bases lying between them. This CDR3 spans 15 amino acids. Germline V CDR1 and CDR2: SGHNT, YYREEE (reference sequence). The CDR3 nucleotides are TGTGCCAGCAGCTTGGACCCGGGGAGCTCCTACGAGCAGTACTTC. Translated: CASSLDPGSSYEQYF.

The V and J genes are TRBV6-5 and TRBJ2-3; D is uncertain. V lost 8 bases and J 0 bases, leaving 6 bases between the germline ends. The CDR3 covers 12 residues. Germline CDR1 reads MNHEY; CDR2 reads SVGAGI. The CDR3 DNA sequence: TGTGCCAGCCACGCTAGCACAGATACGCAGTATTTT. Translation: CASHASTDTQYF.

V and J are TRBV10-3 and TRBJ2-1; 8 nucleotides agree with TRBD1. CDR1 is ENHRY and CDR2 is SYGVKD in the germline V gene. With V trimmed by 3 bases and J by 0 bases, 1 base remained unmatched. This CDR3 region has 15 residues. The CDR3 sequence is CAISDRGLSYNEQFF. As DNA, the CDR3 is TGTGCCATCAGTGACAGGGGGCTCTCCTACAATGAGCAGTTCTTC.

The chain uses TRBV4-3 and TRBJ2-2; 9 nucleotides agree with TRBD2. The CDR3 is made up of 19 amino acids. V lost 0 bases to trimming and J lost 3 bases; unmatched junction nucleotides: 11. Germline CDR1 LGHNA, CDR2 YSLEER. CDR3 coding DNA: TGCGCCAGCAGCCAAGATTCGGTTGGTAGCGGGGGTGACACCGGGGAGCTGTTTTTT. Translating it yields CASSQDSVGSGGDTGELFF.

This sequence joins TRBV7-6 and TRBJ2-2; D not resolved. This CDR3 has 14 amino acids. The V gene lost 5 bases and the J gene lost 0 bases, with 7 bases spanning the gap. Germline V gives CDR1 SGHVS, CDR2 FNYEAQ. The CDR3 sequence is CASSLDPNTGELFF. For the CDR3, the DNA is TGTGCCAGCAGCCTAGATCCGAACACCGGGGAGCTGTTTTTT.

The chain employs TRBV6-1 and TRBJ1-1, with D possibly being TRBD1 (6 bases). The CDR3 sequence is 15 residues long. The germline CDR1 and CDR2 sequences are MNHNS and SASEGT. Trimming cost V 4 bases and J 7 bases, with 19 bases left between them. CDR3 sequence reads: CASSVWGGQTFEAFF. The CDR3 nucleotides read TGTGCCAGCAGTGTATGGGGCGGACAGACCTTTGAAGCTTTCTTT.

The rearrangement links TRBV19 to TRBJ1-6; tentatively, D is TRBD1 (5 bases). V was cut by 7 bases and J by 7 bases, with 17 bases left in between. The CDR3 consists of 15 residues. Per the germline V gene, CDR1 is LNHDA and CDR2 is SQIVND (reference sequence). CDR3 in DNA: TGTGCCAGTAAGGACTCAGGGAGAGGGAATTCACCCCTCCACTTT. This encodes CASKDSGRGNSPLHF.

DNA for the CDR3: TGTGCCAGCAGCACAAACGGTGGGGTCTCTGGAAACACCATATATTTT. Its translation: CASSTNGGVSGNTIYF. J is TRBJ1-3 and V is TRBV7-2; D unclear. Germline V lookup: CDR1 SGHTA, CDR2 FQGNSA. The CDR3 is made up of 16 amino acids. Trimming left V 5 bases short and J 0 bases short, with 14 bases between.

A few counts support this clone. The chain joins TRBV29-1 to TRBJ1-1; no definite D call. With 7 bases removed from V and 6 bases from J, the gap between germline ends came to 15 bases. CDR1 SQVTM and CDR2 ANQGSEA come from the germline V gene. The CDR3 is 12 amino acids. The CDR3: CSAGREVAEAFF. CDR3 sequence (DNA): TGCAGCGCCGGCCGGGAGGTGGCTGAAGCTTTCTTT.

The chain carries TRBV5-6 and TRBJ1-4; D is undetermined. CDR1 and CDR2 from the germline V gene are SGHDT and YYEEEE. V gave up 0 bases and J gave up 6 bases, with 12 bases separating them. The CDR3 loop spans 15 amino acids. The CDR3 coding sequence is TGTGCCAGCAGCTTGGTTGGAGAAGCGGATGAAAAACTGTTTTTT. It specifies CASSLVGEADEKLFF.

The V call is TRBV29-1, the J call TRBJ2-3; TRBD2 matches at 10 bases. CDR1 is SQVTM, CDR2 ANQGSEA, per germline. J gave up 5 bases and V 6 bases, and 11 bases lay outside the gene matches. The CDR3 sequence is 15 residues long. CDR3 residues: CSVNSGGRAGDTQYF. CDR3 DNA: TGCAGCGTAAATAGCGGGGGGCGCGCCGGAGATACGCAGTATTTT.